One sample yielded the 10 T cell receptor beta chains listed below, sequenced in a study of CXCR3-negative and CXCR3-positive naive CD8 T cells. It was by 5' RACE with UMI labels that the TRB cDNA libraries were prepared. TCRdb re-called the 5' RACE reads; every CDR3 protein appears as one record, without DNA. The sample's table shows 40,000 to 45,000 distinct CDR3 sequences. The specimen sequenced was memory CD8+ T cells from blood. All receptors come from a human donor in good health. Some clones in this sample may be carry-over from other donors' samples.

The chain links TRBV29-1 to TRBJ2-1; TCRdb lists TRBD1, though no DNA is available to test this call. This CDR3 spans 15 amino acids. Germline lookup yields CDR1 SQVTM and CDR2 ANQGSEA. The CDR3 here is CSVEEPGKETNEQFF.

This chain links TRBV27 with TRBJ1-1; TCRdb's D call of TRBD1 is untestable without DNA. CDR1 and CDR2 (germline): MNHEY, SMNVEV (reference sequence). The CDR3 is 13 amino acids. The CDR3 here is CASSLRGRQGAFF.

The CDR3 here is CASSLVAGAPGELFF. This chain links TRBV7-2 with TRBJ2-2; TCRdb's assignment of TRBD1 cannot be checked, as there is no DNA. Germline loops: CDR1 SGHTA, CDR2 FQGNSA. CDR3 length: 15 residues. Full variable domain (remainder filled in from reference TRBV7-2 and TRBJ2-2): GAGVSQSPSNKVTEKGKDVELRCDPISGHTALYWYRQSLGQGLEFLIYFQGNSAPDKSGLPSDRFSAERTGGSVSTLTIQRTQQEDSAVYLCASSLVAGAPGELFFGEGSRLTVL.

This clonotype counts as medium-sized by frequency. The rearrangement uses TRBV15 and TRBJ1-4; there is no DNA to check the TCRdb D call of TRBD1. Looked up from germline, CDR1 is LNHNV and CDR2 is YYDKDF (reference sequence). The CDR3 is 16 amino acids. CDR3 sequence reads: CATSRDEGQGFEKLFF.

V and J are TRBV7-9 and TRBJ2-5; TCRdb proposes TRBD1, but this gene call is untestable without DNA. The CDR3 covers 18 residues. Germline CDR1 and CDR2: SEHNR and FQNEAQ (reference sequence). This CDR3 is CASSSEHRDILNQETQYF.

V usage is TRBV2 and J usage is TRBJ2-3; the TCRdb call, TRBD2, lacks DNA for checking. CDR1 is SNHLY and CDR2 is FYNNEI in the germline V gene. The CDR3 has 22 residues. The CDR3 loop reads CASSILAGGPPTLDSSTDTQYF. Variable domain in full (rest from reference TRBV2 and TRBJ2-3): EPEVTQTPSHQVTQMGQEVILRCVPISNHLYFYWYRQILGQKVEFLVSFYNNEISEKSEIFDDQFSVERPDGSNFTLKIRSTKLEDSAMYFCASSILAGGPPTLDSSTDTQYFGPGTRLTVL.

The chain joins TRBV7-9 to TRBJ2-7; the TCRdb call, TRBD1, lacks DNA for checking. The V gene's germline CDR1 is SEHNR and CDR2 FQNEAQ (reference sequence). The CDR3 contains 12 residues. The CDR3 here is CASSPSGGEQYF.

V is TRBV20-1 and J is TRBJ2-2. Germline V gene lookup returns CDR1 DFQATT and CDR2 SNEGSKA (reference sequence). The CDR3 runs 15 residues. Here the CDR3 reads CSARDLQANTGELFF.

The V and J genes are TRBV5-5 and TRBJ1-4. Germline loops: CDR1 SGHKS, CDR2 YYEKEE (reference sequence). This CDR3 contains 14 residues. The CDR3 sequence: CASSLEQINEKLFF.

The chain uses TRBV5-1 and TRBJ1-4; TCRdb's D gene call, TRBD1, goes unchecked for lack of DNA. This CDR3 is 16 amino acids long. CDR1 and CDR2 from the germline V gene are SGHRS and YFSETQ. The CDR3 loop reads CASSLPQGTTNEKLFF.